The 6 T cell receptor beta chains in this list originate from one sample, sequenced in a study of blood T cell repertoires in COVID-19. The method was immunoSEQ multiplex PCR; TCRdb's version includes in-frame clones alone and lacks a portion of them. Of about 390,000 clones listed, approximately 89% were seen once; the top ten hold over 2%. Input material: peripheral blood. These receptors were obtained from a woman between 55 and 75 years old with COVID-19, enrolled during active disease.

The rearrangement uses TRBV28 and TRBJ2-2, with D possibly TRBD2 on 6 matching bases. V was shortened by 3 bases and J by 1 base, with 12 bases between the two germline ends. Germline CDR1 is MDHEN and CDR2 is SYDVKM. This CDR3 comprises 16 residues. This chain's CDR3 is CASSFSPGRNTGELFF. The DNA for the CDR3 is TGTGCCAGCAGTTTTTCTCCCGGGAGGAACACCGGGGAGCTGTTTTTT. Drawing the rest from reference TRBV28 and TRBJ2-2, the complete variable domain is DVKVTQSSRYLVKRTGEKVFLECVQDMDHENMFWYRQDPGLGLRLIYFSYDVKMKEKGDIPEGYSVSREKKERFSLILESASTNQTSMYLCASSFSPGRNTGELFFGEGSRLTVL.

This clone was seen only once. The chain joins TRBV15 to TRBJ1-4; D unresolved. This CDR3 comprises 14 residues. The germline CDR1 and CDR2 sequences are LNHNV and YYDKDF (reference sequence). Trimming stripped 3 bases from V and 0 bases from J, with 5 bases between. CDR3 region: CATSRTTTNEKLFF. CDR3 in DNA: TGTGCCACCAGCAGGACAACAACTAATGAAAAACTGTTTTTT.

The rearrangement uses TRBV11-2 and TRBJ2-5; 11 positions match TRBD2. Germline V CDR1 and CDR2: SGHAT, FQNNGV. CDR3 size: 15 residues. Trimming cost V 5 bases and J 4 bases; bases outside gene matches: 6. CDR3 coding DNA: TGTGCCAGCAGCCCCCAACTAGCGGGGGTAGAGACCCAGTACTTC. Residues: CASSPQLAGVETQYF.

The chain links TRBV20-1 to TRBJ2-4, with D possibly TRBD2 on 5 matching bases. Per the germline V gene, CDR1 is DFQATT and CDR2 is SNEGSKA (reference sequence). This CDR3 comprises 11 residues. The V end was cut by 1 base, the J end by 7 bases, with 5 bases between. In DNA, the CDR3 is TGCAGTGCTAGAGCGGGGAACATTCAGTACTTC. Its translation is CSARAGNIQYF.

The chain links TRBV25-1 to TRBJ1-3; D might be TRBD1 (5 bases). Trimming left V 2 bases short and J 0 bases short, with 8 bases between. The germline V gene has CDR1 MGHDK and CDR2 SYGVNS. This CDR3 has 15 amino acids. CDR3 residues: CASSEQGSSGNTIYF. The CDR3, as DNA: TGTGCCAGCAGTGAACAGGGATCCTCTGGAAACACCATATATTTT.

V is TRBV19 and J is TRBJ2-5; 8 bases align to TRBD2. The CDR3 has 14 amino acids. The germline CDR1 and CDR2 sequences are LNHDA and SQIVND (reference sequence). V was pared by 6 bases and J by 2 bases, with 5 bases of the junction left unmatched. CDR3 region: CASSTGGGQETQYF. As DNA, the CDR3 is TGTGCCAGTAGCACCGGGGGGGGACAAGAGACCCAGTACTTC.